This is a list of T cell receptor beta chains from one sample in a study of T cells after yellow fever vaccination. MiXCR, applied by TCRdb to the 5' RACE reads, yields one record per CDR3 protein. The sample lists more than 350,000 distinct CDR3 sequences; approximately 10% were seen once. Specimen: PBMCs, collected on the day of the first yellow fever vaccination. These receptor sequences come from a man aged 18 to 30 who received the YFV17D yellow fever vaccine. CDR3s include the opening cysteine and the closing phenylalanine or tryptophan. The D gene is left open where the match is weak. Size is omitted from some rows. Given values are once, few, many or a class for expanded clones.

- | TRBJ1-6 | - | TRBV7-6 | CASSLVNLASPLHF | TGTGCCAGCAGCTTAGTTAATCTGGCTTCACCCCTCCACTTT
few | TRBJ2-3 | - | TRBV3-1 | CASSQGGVTDTQYF | TGTGCCAGCAGCCAAGGCGGGGTCACAGATACGCAGTATTTT
- | TRBJ2-3 | - | TRBV9 | CASSATPGGRGTDTQYF | TGTGCCAGCAGCGCAACCCCCGGCGGTCGGGGCACAGATACGCAGTATTTT
few | TRBJ2-7 | TRBD1 | TRBV20-1 | CSAIGQGGEQYF | TGCAGTGCTATCGGACAGGGTGGCGAGCAGTACTTC
- | TRBJ2-2 | TRBD2 | TRBV4-2 | CASSQDRTSGTATGELFF | TGTGCCAGCAGCCAAGATCGGACTAGCGGGACTGCCACCGGGGAGCTGTTTTTT
many | TRBJ2-7 | - | TRBV5-1 | CASSPEGTTLEQYF | TGCGCCAGCAGCCCGGAGGGGACAACCTTGGAGCAGTACTTC
few | TRBJ1-6 | - | TRBV12-3/TRBV12-4 | CASSFGRSNSPLHF | TGTGCCAGCAGCTTCGGACGGTCCAATTCACCCCTCCACTTT
few | TRBJ2-2 | - | TRBV4-3 | CASSQEAGANTGELFF | TGCGCCAGCAGCCAAGAAGCAGGCGCGAACACCGGGGAGCTGTTTTTT
- | TRBJ1-2 | - | TRBV6-1 | CASSWGGASYGYTF | TGTGCCAGCAGCTGGGGGGGGGCCTCCTATGGCTACACCTTC
few | TRBJ1-4 | - | TRBV20-1 | CSATGGTNEKLFF | TGCAGTGCTACGGGAGGAACTAATGAAAAACTGTTTTTT
few | TRBJ1-2 | - | TRBV12-3/TRBV12-4 | CASSFAPNYGYTF | TGTGCCAGCAGTTTCGCCCCCAACTATGGCTACACCTTC
- | TRBJ2-5 | - | TRBV19 | CASSRWSGEETQYF | TGTGCCAGTAGTAGATGGTCAGGGGAAGAGACCCAGTACTTC
- | TRBJ2-1 | - | TRBV7-2 | CASSFERTNNEQFF | TGTGCCAGCAGCTTTGAGCGGACAAACAATGAGCAGTTCTTC
few | TRBJ2-1 | - | TRBV11-3 | CASSPNPNRGGEQFF | TGTGCCAGCAGTCCGAATCCCAACAGGGGAGGGGAGCAGTTCTTC
few | TRBJ2-1 | TRBD2 | TRBV6-5 | CASSYGGDYKQFF | TGTGCCAGCAGTTACGGGGGGGACTATAAGCAGTTCTTC
few | TRBJ1-1 | - | TRBV6-2/TRBV6-3 | CASSPRVTYAFF | TGTGCCAGCAGCCCTCGGGTCACGTACGCTTTCTTT
- | TRBJ2-2 | TRBD1 | TRBV6-1 | CASSILGQTNTGELFF | TGTGCCAGCAGCATTTTGGGACAGACGAACACCGGGGAGCTGTTTTTT
few | TRBJ1-2 | - | TRBV5-1 | CASSFEQNGYTF | TGCGCCAGCAGCTTCGAACAGAATGGCTACACCTTC
- | TRBJ2-5 | - | TRBV5-8 | CASSFGFRGQETQYF | TGTGCCAGCAGCTTCGGTTTCAGGGGCCAAGAGACCCAGTACTTC
few | TRBJ2-7 | - | TRBV11-2 | CASSLTGHPEQYF | TGTGCCAGCAGCTTAACAGGGCACCCCGAGCAGTACTTC
few | TRBJ2-1 | - | TRBV2 | CASSVTAEVEQFF | TGTGCCAGCAGTGTGACCGCCGAGGTTGAGCAGTTCTTC
- | TRBJ2-5 | - | TRBV5-1 | CASSLEAGPLGWETQYF | TGCGCCAGCAGCTTGGAGGCAGGTCCTCTGGGGTGGGAGACCCAGTACTTC
few | TRBJ2-3 | - | TRBV11-2 | CASSHRETDTQYF | TGTGCCAGCAGCCACAGGGAAACAGATACGCAGTATTTT
few | TRBJ1-1 | - | TRBV5-1 | CASSMGTDTEAFF | TGCGCCAGCAGCATGGGGACGGACACTGAAGCTTTCTTT
few | TRBJ2-5 | - | TRBV24-1 | CATSVGGSQETQYF | TGTGCCACCAGTGTTGGTGGCAGCCAAGAGACCCAGTACTTC
- | TRBJ1-5 | - | TRBV6-2/TRBV6-3 | CASSYSQGKDQPQHF | TGTGCCAGCAGTTACAGTCAGGGTAAGGACCAGCCCCAGCATTTT
few | TRBJ2-1 | - | TRBV11-1 | CASTPGGHSSYNEQFF | TGTGCCAGCACACCCGGGGGCCACAGCTCCTACAATGAGCAGTTCTTC
- | TRBJ1-4 | - | TRBV5-1 | CASSPASPVEKLFF | TGCGCCAGCAGCCCGGCGTCTCCGGTTGAAAAACTGTTTTTT
- | TRBJ2-5 | TRBD2 | TRBV11-2 | CASSKPRGLAEETQYF | TGTGCCAGCAGCAAGCCGCGAGGACTAGCGGAAGAGACCCAGTACTTC
many | TRBJ2-3 | - | TRBV20-1 | CSAREVGTQYF | TGCAGTGCTAGAGAAGTCGGTACGCAGTATTTT
- | TRBJ1-1 | - | TRBV6-2/TRBV6-3 | CASSDVMNTEAFF | TGTGCCAGCAGTGACGTGATGAACACTGAAGCTTTCTTT
- | TRBJ1-3 | - | TRBV18 | CASSRVAGNTIYF | TGTGCCAGCTCACGTGTTGCGGGGAACACCATATATTTT
few | TRBJ2-1 | - | TRBV6-2/TRBV6-3 | CASSRRQYEQFF | TGTGCCAGCAGCCGACGACAGTATGAGCAGTTCTTC
few | TRBJ2-2 | - | TRBV4-1 | CASSAPGKTPGELFF | TGCGCCAGCAGCGCGCCCGGGAAAACTCCCGGGGAGCTGTTTTTT
few | TRBJ1-4 | - | TRBV6-1 | CASTSGRQLNEKLFF | TGTGCCAGCACCTCCGGCAGGCAATTAAATGAAAAACTGTTTTTT
few | TRBJ1-3 | - | TRBV7-9 | CASSFSGTYSGNTIYF | TGTGCCAGCAGCTTTTCAGGGACTTACTCTGGAAACACCATATATTTT
few | TRBJ1-5 | - | TRBV20-1 | CSARNPTGILEKPQHF | TGCAGTGCTAGAAACCCCACAGGGATTCTCGAGAAGCCCCAGCATTTT
- | TRBJ2-3 | TRBD2 | TRBV4-2 | CASSQLLAGGHSDTQYF | TGTGCCAGCAGCCAACTCCTAGCGGGGGGGCATTCAGATACGCAGTATTTT
few | TRBJ2-7 | - | TRBV5-1 | CASSLGLPALYEQYF | TGCGCCAGCAGCTTGGGGCTCCCGGCCCTCTACGAGCAGTACTTC
many | TRBJ2-6 | TRBD1 | TRBV6-4 | CASSDSGGAGANVLTF | TGTGCCAGCAGTGACTCAGGGGGCGCTGGGGCCAACGTCCTGACTTTC
- | TRBJ1-6 | - | TRBV7-6 | CASSLGVGYNSPLHF | TGTGCCAGCAGCTTAGGGGTGGGCTATAATTCACCCCTCCACTTT
few | TRBJ2-7 | - | TRBV5-1 | CASSFAEGGYYEQYF | TGCGCCAGCAGCTTTGCAGAAGGAGGTTATTACGAGCAGTACTTC
few | TRBJ2-1 | - | TRBV5-1 | CASSLRLANSYNEQFF | TGCGCCAGCAGCTTGAGGCTGGCGAATTCCTACAATGAGCAGTTCTTC
many | TRBJ2-7 | - | TRBV4-1 | CASSTLPDRNYEQYF | TGCGCCAGCAGTACGTTACCTGACAGGAACTACGAGCAGTACTTC
- | TRBJ1-3 | - | TRBV28 | CASSSTGFPGNTIYF | TGTGCCAGCAGTTCCACAGGGTTCCCTGGAAACACCATATATTTT
- | TRBJ1-1 | TRBD1 | TRBV12-3/TRBV12-4 | CASRRISGGSTEAFF | TGTGCCAGCAGAAGAATTTCAGGGGGTTCCACTGAAGCTTTCTTT
- | TRBJ2-2 | - | TRBV24-1 | CATSDPNTGELFF | TGTGCCACCAGTGACCCAAACACCGGGGAGCTGTTTTTT
- | TRBJ1-3 | - | TRBV7-9 | CASSSQGGSGNTIYF | TGTGCCAGCAGCTCCCAGGGCGGGTCTGGAAACACCATATATTTT
- | TRBJ2-1 | - | TRBV5-1 | CASSDGTPYNEQFF | TGCGCCAGCAGCGACGGGACGCCTTACAATGAGCAGTTCTTC
- | TRBJ2-5 | - | TRBV7-6 | CASVPLQETQYF | TGTGCCAGCGTACCACTACAAGAGACCCAGTACTTC
few | TRBJ1-2 | - | TRBV7-2 | CASSSARGGGYTF | TGTGCCAGCAGTTCAGCGAGGGGGGGAGGCTACACCTTC
few | TRBJ2-5 | TRBD1 | TRBV5-5 | CASSTTQGGETQYF | TGTGCCAGCAGCACAACACAGGGGGGAGAGACCCAGTACTTC
few | TRBJ2-4 | - | TRBV4-2 | CASSLTGSVGKNIQYF | TGTGCCAGCAGTCTTACAGGGTCGGTGGGCAAAAACATTCAGTACTTC